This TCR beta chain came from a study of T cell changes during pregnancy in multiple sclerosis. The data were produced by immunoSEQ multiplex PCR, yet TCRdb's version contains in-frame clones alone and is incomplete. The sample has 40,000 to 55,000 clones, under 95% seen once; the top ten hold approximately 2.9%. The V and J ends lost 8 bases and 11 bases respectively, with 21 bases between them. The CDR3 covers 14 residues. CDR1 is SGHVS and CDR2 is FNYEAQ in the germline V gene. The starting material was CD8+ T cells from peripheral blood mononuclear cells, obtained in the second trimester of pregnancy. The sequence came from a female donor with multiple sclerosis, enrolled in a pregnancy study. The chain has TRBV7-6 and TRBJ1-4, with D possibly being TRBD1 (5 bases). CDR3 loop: CASRQGSSSSKLFF. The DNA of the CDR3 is TGTGCCAGCCGGCAGGGCTCCTCGAGTTCGAAACTGTTTTTT. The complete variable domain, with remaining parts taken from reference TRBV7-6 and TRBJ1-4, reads GAGVSQSPRYKVTKRGQDVALRCDPISGHVSLYWYRQALGQGPEFLTYFNYEAQQDKSGLPNDRFSAERPEGSISTLTIQRTEQRDSAMYRCASRQGSSSSKLFFGSGTQLSVL.